This is a list of T cell receptor beta chains from one sample in a study of T cells after posttransplantation cyclophosphamide. Generated by immunoSEQ multiplex PCR, the TCRdb table keeps only in-frame clones and is missing some. The sample shows roughly 5,100 clones, none of them appearing just once. The sequencing here drew on PBMCs, taken after allogeneic stem cell transplant with posttransplant cyclophosphamide. The receptor set was obtained from a female patient in her thirties or forties who received an allogeneic stem cell transplant from an unrelated donor, was CMV-positive, and had acute and chronic GVHD. Some T cells may have originated in the graft donor. CDR3s include the opening cysteine and the closing phenylalanine or tryptophan. The D gene is left open where the match is weak. Rows may omit the clone size; those that give it use once, few, many or a size class.

size	V	J	D	DNA	CDR3
few	TRBV18	TRBJ2-5	TRBD2	TGTGCCAGCTCTCCTAGACTAGCGGGAGGGCAAGAGACCCAGTACTTC	CASSPRLAGGQETQYF
few	TRBV9	TRBJ1-6	.	TGTGCCAGCAGCGTGGCACAGGGAGGGGCCCTCCACTTT	CASSVAQGGALHF
.	TRBV7-8	TRBJ2-3	TRBD2	TGTGCCAGCAGCTTACACGTTAGGCCTAGCGGGAGCTTCAGTAGCGCAGATACGCAGTATTTT	CASSLHVRPSGSFSSADTQYF
many	TRBV4-1	TRBJ2-7	TRBD2	TGCGCCAGCAGCCATCTACAAGCGGGAGAGTCCTACGAGCAGTACTTC	CASSHLQAGESYEQYF
many	TRBV4-1	TRBJ2-3	TRBD2	TGCGCCAGCAGCCAAGTGGGACTAGCGGGAGGGGGCACAGATACGCAGTATTTT	CASSQVGLAGGGTDTQYF
medium-sized	TRBV12-5	TRBJ2-5	.	TGTGCTAGTGGCCCCCAGACAGGACCCCAAGAGACCCAGTACTTC	CASGPQTGPQETQYF
few	TRBV27	TRBJ1-5	.	TGTGACAGATTCCAGGCAGCCCAGCATTTT	CDRFQAAQHF
many	TRBV13	TRBJ1-1	.	TGTGCCAGCAGCTCCGGCGCGGGGGGGAAAGCTTTCTTT	CASSSGAGGKAFF
few	TRBV21-1	TRBJ2-5	.	TGTGCCAGCAGCAAAGGTCAGGACTGGGGGACCCAGTACTTC	CASSKGQDWGTQYF
medium-sized	TRBV4-2	TRBJ2-7	TRBD1	TGTGCCAGCAGCCAAGATCAGGGGACAGACGAGCAGTACTTC	CASSQDQGTDEQYF
many	TRBV7-9	TRBJ2-1	TRBD1	TGTGCCAGCAGGTATTCGGGCGGGACAGGGCGGGATGAGCAGTTCTTC	CASRYSGGTGRDEQFF